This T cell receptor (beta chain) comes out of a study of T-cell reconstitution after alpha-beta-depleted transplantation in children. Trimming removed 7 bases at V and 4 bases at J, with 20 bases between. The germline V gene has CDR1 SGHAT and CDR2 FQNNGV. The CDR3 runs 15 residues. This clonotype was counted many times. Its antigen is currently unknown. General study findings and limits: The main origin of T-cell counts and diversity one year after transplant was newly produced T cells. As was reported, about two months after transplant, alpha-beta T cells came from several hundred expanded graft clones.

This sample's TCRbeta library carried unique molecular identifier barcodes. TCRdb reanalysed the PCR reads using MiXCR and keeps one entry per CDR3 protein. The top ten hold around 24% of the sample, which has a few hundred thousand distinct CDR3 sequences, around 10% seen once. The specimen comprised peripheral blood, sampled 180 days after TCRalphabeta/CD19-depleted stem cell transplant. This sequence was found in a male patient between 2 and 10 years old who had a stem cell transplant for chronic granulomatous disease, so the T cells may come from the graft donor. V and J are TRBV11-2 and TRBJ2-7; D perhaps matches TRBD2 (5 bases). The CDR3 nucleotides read TGTGCCAGCACCCTAGAGGGCGGCTTAAGGTACGAGCAGTACTTC. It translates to CASTLEGGLRYEQYF. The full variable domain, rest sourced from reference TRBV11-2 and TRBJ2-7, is EAGVAQSPRYKIIEKRQSVAFWCNPISGHATLYWYQQILGQGPKLLIQFQNNGVVDDSQLPKDRFSAERLKGVDSTLKIQPAKLEDSAVYLCASTLEGGLRYEQYFGPGTRLTVT.